These 2 T cell receptor beta chains were all obtained from the same sample, sequenced in a study of beta chain features in type 1 diabetes. What was sequenced were expressed TCRB transcripts, since all of the isolated RNA had been reverse transcribed. Generated by immunoSEQ multiplex PCR, the TCRdb table keeps only in-frame clones and is missing some. The sample lists more than 300,000 clones, roughly 12% occurring once. The sequenced material came from naive CD4+ T cells from blood. The receptors originated from a man between 18 and 35 years old in good health.

The chain combines TRBV4-2 with TRBJ2-1; 9 positions match TRBD2. V lost 6 bases and J lost 4; bases outside the gene matches: 10. Germline CDR1 reads LGHNA; CDR2 reads YNFKEQ. This CDR3 spans 16 amino acids. The DNA of the CDR3 is TGTGCCAGCAGTTACTACAGGCGGGAGGGATACAATGAGCAGTTCTTC. Translated, it gives CASSYYRREGYNEQFF.

This clone was detected only a few times. The V call is TRBV28, the J call TRBJ1-1, with a weak D call TRBD1 (5 bases). The CDR3 covers 12 residues. The germline V gene encodes CDR1 MDHEN and CDR2 SYDVKM. Trimming removed 11 bases from V and 3 bases from J, with 13 bases in between. CDR3: CASRGWYTEAFF. CDR3 nucleotides: TGTGCCTCCCGGGGGTGGTACACTGAAGCTTTCTTT.